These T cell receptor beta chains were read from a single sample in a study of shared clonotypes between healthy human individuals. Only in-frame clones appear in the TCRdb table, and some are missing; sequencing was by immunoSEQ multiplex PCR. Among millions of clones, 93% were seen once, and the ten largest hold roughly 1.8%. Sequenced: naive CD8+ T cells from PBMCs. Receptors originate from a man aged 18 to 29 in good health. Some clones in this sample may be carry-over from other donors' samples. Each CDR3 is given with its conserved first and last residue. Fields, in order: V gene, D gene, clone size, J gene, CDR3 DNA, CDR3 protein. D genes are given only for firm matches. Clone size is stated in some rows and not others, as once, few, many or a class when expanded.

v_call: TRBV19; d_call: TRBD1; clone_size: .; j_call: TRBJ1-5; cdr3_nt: TGTGCCAGTAGTATATGGACAGGGGGTTCTAATCAGCCCCAGCATTTT; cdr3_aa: CASSIWTGGSNQPQHF
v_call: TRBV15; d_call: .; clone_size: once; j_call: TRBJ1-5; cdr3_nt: TGTGCCACCAGCAGAGATTGGGGGGAGGGGGATTTCAACCAGCCCCAGCATTTT; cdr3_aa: CATSRDWGEGDFNQPQHF
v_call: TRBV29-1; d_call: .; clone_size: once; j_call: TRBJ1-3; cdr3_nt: TGCAGCGTCGCCGGGACAGGAAACACCATATATTTT; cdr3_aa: CSVAGTGNTIYF
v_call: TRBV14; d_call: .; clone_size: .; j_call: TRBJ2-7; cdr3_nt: TGTGCCAGCAGCCAAGCAAACTACTATTACGAGCAGTACTTC; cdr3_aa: CASSQANYYYEQYF
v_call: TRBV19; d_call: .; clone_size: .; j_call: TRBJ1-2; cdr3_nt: TGTGCCAGTAGGGGAGCCGGAAACTATGGCTACACCTTC; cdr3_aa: CASRGAGNYGYTF
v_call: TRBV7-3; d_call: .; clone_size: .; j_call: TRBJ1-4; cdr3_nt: TGTGCCAGCAGTAAAACAGGCTCAACTAATGAAAAACTGTTTTTT; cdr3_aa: CASSKTGSTNEKLFF
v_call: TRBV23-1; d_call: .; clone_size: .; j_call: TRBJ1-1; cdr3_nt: TGCGCCAGCAGTCAATCGGGGGGTCCCGAAGCTTTCTTT; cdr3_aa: CASSQSGGPEAFF
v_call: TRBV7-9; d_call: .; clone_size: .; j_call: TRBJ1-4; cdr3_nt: TGTGCCAGCAGCTTGAACAGAGGCGAAAAACTGTTTTTT; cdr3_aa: CASSLNRGEKLFF
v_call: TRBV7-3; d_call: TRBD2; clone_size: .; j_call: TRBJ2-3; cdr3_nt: TGTGCCAGCAGCTTATCACTAGCGGGTCCCACAGATACGCAGTATTTT; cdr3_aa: CASSLSLAGPTDTQYF
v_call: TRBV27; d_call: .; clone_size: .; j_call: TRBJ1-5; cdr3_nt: TGTGCCAGCAGTTTATGGCCTCCAGGGGGCAATCAGCCCCAGCATTTT; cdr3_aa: CASSLWPPGGNQPQHF
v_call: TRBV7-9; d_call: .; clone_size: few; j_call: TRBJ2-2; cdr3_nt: TGTGCCAGCAGCTCCCCGAGACAGAACACCGGGGAGCTGTTTTTT; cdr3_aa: CASSSPRQNTGELFF
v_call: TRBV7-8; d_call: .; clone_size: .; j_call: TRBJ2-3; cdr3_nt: TGTGCCAGCATCTCTGGGGACCGGCTTTCAGATACGCAGTATTTT; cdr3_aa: CASISGDRLSDTQYF
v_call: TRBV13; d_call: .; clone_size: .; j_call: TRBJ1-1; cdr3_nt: TGTGCCAGCAGCGGCCACAGGGAGGGGGAGACTGAAGCTTTCTTT; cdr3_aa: CASSGHREGETEAFF
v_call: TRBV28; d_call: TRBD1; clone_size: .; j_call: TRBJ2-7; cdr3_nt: TGTGCCACACGAAACAGGGGTTACGAGCAGTACTTC; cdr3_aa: CATRNRGYEQYF
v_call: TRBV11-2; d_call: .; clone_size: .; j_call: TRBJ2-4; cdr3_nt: TGTGCCAGCAGCGGGCCGGACGGGGGAATAGCCAAAAACATTCAGTACTTC; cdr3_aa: CASSGPDGGIAKNIQYF
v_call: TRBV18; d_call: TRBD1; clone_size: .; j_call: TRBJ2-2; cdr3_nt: TGTGCCAGCTCACCACCTGACAGGGACGTTACGAACACCGGGGAGCTGTTTTTT; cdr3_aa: CASSPPDRDVTNTGELFF
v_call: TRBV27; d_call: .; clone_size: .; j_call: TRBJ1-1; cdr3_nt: TGTGCCAGCAGTTTAAGGGCAGGGACTAAAGCTTTCTTT; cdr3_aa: CASSLRAGTKAFF
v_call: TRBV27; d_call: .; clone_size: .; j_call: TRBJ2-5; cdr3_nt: TGTGCCAGCAGTTTTGGGGGCGCGGAGACCCAGTACTTC; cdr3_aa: CASSFGGAETQYF
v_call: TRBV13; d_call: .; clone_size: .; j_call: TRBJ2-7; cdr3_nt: TGTGCCAGCAGCTTAGGCCGGGGTTACTACGAGCAGTACTTC; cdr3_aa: CASSLGRGYYEQYF
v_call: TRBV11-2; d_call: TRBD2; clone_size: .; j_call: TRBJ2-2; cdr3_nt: TGTGCCAGCAGCTTGACTAGCGTGAACACCGGGGAGCTGTTTTTT; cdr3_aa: CASSLTSVNTGELFF
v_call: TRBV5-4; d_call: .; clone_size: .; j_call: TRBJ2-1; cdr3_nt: TGTGCCAGCAGCTCATACCCGGGACGGTACTACAATGAGCAGTTCTTC; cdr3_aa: CASSSYPGRYYNEQFF
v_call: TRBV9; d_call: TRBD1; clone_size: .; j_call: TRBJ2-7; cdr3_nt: TGTGCCAGCAGCGTAGAGGGGGCAGGGGACTACGAGCAGTACTTC; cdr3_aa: CASSVEGAGDYEQYF
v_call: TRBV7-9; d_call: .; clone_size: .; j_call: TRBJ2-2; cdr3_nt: TGTGCCAGCAGCCACTCGGAGTCAACCGGGGAGCTGTTTTTT; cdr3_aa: CASSHSESTGELFF
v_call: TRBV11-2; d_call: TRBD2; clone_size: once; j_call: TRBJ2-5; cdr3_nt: TGTGCCAGCAGCTCCCGGACTAGCGGGAGGGAAGAGACCCAGTACTTC; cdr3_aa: CASSSRTSGREETQYF
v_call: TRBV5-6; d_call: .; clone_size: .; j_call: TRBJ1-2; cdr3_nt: TGTGCCAGCAGCGAGGTAGACTATGGCTACACCTTC; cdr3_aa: CASSEVDYGYTF
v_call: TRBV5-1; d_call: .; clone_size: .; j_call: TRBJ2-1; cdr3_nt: TGCGCCAGCAGCTTGGCTCGGGAGTCGAATGAGCAGTTCTTC; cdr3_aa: CASSLARESNEQFF
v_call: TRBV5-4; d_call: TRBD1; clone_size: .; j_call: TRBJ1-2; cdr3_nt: TGTGCCAGCAGCTTGGGAGGACAGGATCTGGGCTACACCTTC; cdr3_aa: CASSLGGQDLGYTF
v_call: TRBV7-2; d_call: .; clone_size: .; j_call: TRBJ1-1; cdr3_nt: TGTGCCAGCAGCTCTTCCGGGTCCGGCACTGAAGCTTTCTTT; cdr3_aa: CASSSSGSGTEAFF
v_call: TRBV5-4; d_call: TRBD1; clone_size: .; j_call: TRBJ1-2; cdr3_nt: TGTGCCAGCAGCTGGGACAGGGAGCTGGGCTATGGCTACACCTTC; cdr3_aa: CASSWDRELGYGYTF
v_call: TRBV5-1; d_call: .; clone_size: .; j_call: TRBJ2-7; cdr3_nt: TGCGCCAGCAGCCTCAGCCCCTACGAGCAGTACTTC; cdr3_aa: CASSLSPYEQYF
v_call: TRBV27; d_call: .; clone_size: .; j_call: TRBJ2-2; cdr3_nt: TGTGCCAGCAGTCGCCGGGTCCCCAGACTTACCGGGGAGCTGTTTTTT; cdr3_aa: CASSRRVPRLTGELFF
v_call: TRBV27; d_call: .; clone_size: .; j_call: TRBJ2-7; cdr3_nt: TGTGCCAGTTCCCGTCAGGGATCCTACGAGCAGTACTTC; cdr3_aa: CASSRQGSYEQYF
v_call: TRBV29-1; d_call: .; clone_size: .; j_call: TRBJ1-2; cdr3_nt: TGCAGCGTTGAAGATTACGTTGGCAGGGATGTTGGCTATGGCTACACCTTC; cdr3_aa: CSVEDYVGRDVGYGYTF
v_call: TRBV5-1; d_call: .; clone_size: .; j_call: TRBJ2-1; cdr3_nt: TGCGCCAGCAGCCCCCGGTCCTACAATGAGCAGTTCTTC; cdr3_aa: CASSPRSYNEQFF
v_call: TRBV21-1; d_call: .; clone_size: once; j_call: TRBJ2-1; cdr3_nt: TGTGCCAGCAGCAGGGCTTGCGGGAGGCCGAGCTCCTACAATGAGCAGTTCTTC; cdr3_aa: CASSRACGRPSSYNEQFF
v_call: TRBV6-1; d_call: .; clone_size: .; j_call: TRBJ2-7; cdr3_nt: TGTGCCAGCAGTGAATTTCAGCTGAGCTCCTACGAGCAGTACTTC; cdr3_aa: CASSEFQLSSYEQYF
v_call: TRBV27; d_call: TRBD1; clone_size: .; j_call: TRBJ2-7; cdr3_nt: TGTGCCAGCAGTTTAAGAGACAGGGCCTACGAGCAGTACTTC; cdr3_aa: CASSLRDRAYEQYF
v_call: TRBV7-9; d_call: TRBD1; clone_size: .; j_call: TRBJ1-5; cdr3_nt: TGTGCCGCAGGACAGGGGAATCAGCCCCAGCATTTT; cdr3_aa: CAAGQGNQPQHF
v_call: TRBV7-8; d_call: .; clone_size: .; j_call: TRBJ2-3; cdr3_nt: TGTGCCAGCAGCTTCGGGGCGCCCACGGCAGATACGCAGTATTTT; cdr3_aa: CASSFGAPTADTQYF
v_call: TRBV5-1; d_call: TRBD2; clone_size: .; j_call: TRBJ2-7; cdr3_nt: TGCGCCAGCAGCTTGGCCTTAGCGGGAAGCTACGAGCAGTACTTC; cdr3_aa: CASSLALAGSYEQYF
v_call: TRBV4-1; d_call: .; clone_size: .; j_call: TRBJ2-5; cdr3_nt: TGCGCCAGCAGCCCGTACCCCCGGGGCGGCGGAGGGGAGACCCAGTACTTC; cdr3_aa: CASSPYPRGGGGETQYF
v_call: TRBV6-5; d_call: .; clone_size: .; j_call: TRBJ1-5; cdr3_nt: TGTGCCAGCAGTCAGAGGCAGGGGAGACAGCCCCAGCATTTT; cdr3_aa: CASSQRQGRQPQHF
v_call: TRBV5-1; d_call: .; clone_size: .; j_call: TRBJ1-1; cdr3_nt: TGCGCCAGCAGCTTAACGGGTGGGTTTGGAGTAGGAGCTTTCTTT; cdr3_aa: CASSLTGGFGVGAFF
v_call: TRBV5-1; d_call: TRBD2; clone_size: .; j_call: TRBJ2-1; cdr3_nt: TGCGCCAGCAGCTTGAGGACTAGCGGGTCCTACAATGAGCAGTTCTTC; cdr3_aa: CASSLRTSGSYNEQFF
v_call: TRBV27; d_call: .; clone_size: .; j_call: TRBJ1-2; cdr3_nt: TGTGCCAGCAGTTTGGGCCCACGACTGATGGAATATGGCTACACCTTC; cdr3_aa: CASSLGPRLMEYGYTF
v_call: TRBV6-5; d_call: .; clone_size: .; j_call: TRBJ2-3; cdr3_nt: TGTGCCAGCAGTAGTCCGGGACTGGCTCAGGATACGCAGTATTTT; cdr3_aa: CASSSPGLAQDTQYF